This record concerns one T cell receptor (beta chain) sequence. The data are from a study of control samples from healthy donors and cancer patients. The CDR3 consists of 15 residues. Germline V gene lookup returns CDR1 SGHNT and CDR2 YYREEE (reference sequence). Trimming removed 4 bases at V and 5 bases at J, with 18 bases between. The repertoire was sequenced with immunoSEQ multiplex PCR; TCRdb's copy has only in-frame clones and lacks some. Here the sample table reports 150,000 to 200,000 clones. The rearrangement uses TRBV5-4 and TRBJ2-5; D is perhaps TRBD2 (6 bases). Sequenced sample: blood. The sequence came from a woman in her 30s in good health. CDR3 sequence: CASSPGGVSTETQYF. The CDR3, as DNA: TGTGCCAGCAGCCCTGGAGGGGTGTCTACTGAGACCCAGTACTTC.